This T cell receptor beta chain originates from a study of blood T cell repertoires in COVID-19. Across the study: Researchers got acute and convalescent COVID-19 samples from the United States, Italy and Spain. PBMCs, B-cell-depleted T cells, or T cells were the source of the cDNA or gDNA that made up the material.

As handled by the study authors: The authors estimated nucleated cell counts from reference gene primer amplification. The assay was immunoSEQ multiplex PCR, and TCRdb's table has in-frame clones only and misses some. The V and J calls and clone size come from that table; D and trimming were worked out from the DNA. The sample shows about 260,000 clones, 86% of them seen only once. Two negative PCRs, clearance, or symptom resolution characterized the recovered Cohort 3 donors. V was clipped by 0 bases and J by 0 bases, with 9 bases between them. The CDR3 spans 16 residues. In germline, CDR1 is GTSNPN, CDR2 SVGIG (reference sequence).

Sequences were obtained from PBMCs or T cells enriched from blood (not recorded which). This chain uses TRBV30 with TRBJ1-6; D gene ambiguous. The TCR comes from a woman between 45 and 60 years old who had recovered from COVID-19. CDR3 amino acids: CAWSVVVSSYNSPLHF. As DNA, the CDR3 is TGTGCCTGGAGTGTAGTTGTGAGCTCCTATAATTCACCCCTCCACTTT.